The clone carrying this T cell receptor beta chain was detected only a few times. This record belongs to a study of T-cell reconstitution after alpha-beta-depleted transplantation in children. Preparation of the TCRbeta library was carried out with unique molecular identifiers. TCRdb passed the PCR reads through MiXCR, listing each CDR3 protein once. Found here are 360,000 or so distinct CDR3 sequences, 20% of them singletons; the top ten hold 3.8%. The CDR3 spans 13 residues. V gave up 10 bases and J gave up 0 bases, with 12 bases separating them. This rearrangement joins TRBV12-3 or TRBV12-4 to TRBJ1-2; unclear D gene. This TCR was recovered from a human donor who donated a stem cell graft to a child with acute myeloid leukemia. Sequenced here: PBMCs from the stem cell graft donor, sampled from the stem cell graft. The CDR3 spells CATAGVANYGYTF. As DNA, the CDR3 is TGTGCCACCGCAGGTGTGGCTAACTATGGCTACACCTTC.